The TCR beta chain under discussion was sequenced for a study of shared clonotypes between healthy human individuals. Study background: There were three CD4 naive, three CD4 memory, two CD8 naive and one CD8 memory plates per donor. Whole-study results and caveats: Non-shared clonotypes had lower generation probabilities than those shared by all four donors.

The method was immunoSEQ multiplex PCR; TCRdb's version includes in-frame clones alone and lacks a portion of them. This table holds about 2.3 million clones, more than 85% found once. Regarding this clone: The antigen is not known.

The CDR3 runs to 15 residues. Per germline, CDR1 MNHEY and CDR2 SVGAGI. The V end lost 2 bases, the J end lost 7 bases, and 17 bases lay between the germline ends. This TCR was recovered from a man between 18 and 35 years old in good health. Some clones in this sample may be carry-over from other donors' samples. Sequencing was carried out using naive CD4+ T cells from PBMCs. Subset given: CD45RA+ positively selected. The J gene is TRBJ1-1, the V gene TRBV6-5; D possibly corresponds to TRBD1 (6 bases). CDR3 nucleotide sequence: TGTGCCAGCAGTTACCCGGCCGGACAGAGTGATGAAGCTTTCTTT. Its protein product is CASSYPAGQSDEAFF.